Reported below is one TCR beta chain. The CDR3 is 12 amino acids. Germline V gene sequence: CDR1 KGHDR, CDR2 SFDVKD. The trim removed 2 bases at V and 15 bases at J, leaving 3 bases unmatched. This record comes from a study of identical twins. MiXCR, applied by TCRdb to the 5' RACE reads, yields one record per CDR3 protein. The repertoire includes roughly 720,000 distinct CDR3 sequences, 15% to 20% of them detected once, and 10% to 15% sits in the top ten. These records were also assigned to another study, of T cells expressing NK-cell markers. This second report adds: Out of eight donors sequenced, seven tested HCMV-seropositive and the remaining one seronegative.

This clonotype was sampled from a woman under 30 in good health. The chain couples TRBV24-1 to TRBJ2-1; 10 nucleotides align to TRBD2. The sample comprised PBMCs. In DNA form, the CDR3 reads TGTGCCACCAGTGATTCGGGACTAGCGACGTTCTTC. This sequence encodes CATSDSGLATFF.